In this sample, the clone carrying this TCR beta chain turned up many times. Antigen: not known. These data originate in a study of identical twins. Regarding the study as a whole: Reduced insertions were recorded for abundant cord blood beta clonotypes, with no such pattern in memory repertoires. Invariant MAIT and iNKT cells could partly confound zero-insertion analyses.

TCRdb called the 5' RACE reads again in MiXCR, with one record for every CDR3 protein. This sample yields approximately 670,000 distinct CDR3 sequences, of which 5.5% to 6.5% are seen a single time; roughly 1.6% belongs to the top ten. The CDR3 covers 14 residues. Trimming removed 7 bases from V and 7 bases from J; junction bases left unmatched: 8. Germline values: CDR1 SQVTM, CDR2 ANQGSEA. This clonotype originated in a man between 18 and 29 years old in good health. The rearrangement joins TRBV29-1 to TRBJ1-6; TRBD1 agrees at 9 bases. Material for sequencing was naive T cells sorted from blood. The CDR3 region is CSARGGTGNSPLHF. In DNA, the CDR3 is TGCAGCGCCCGCGGGGGGACAGGGAATTCACCCCTCCACTTT.